This T cell receptor beta chain comes out of a study of cytotoxic CD8 clonotypes in ibrutinib-treated CLL. Study context: Within the patient group, about ten were relapsed/refractory and roughly 16 treatment-naive, and around 18 were IGHV unmutated. General study points: At ibrutinib response, clonality increased, and at progression it declined back toward baseline. Treatment left the uncommon public clonotypes either contracted or stable in frequency.

Sequencing used immunoSEQ multiplex PCR; TCRdb keeps in-frame clones, though not all of them. This table holds approximately 280,000 clones, 76% found once. The V gene's germline CDR1 is SGHAT and CDR2 FQDESV (reference sequence). The V gene lost 2 bases and the J gene lost 3 bases, with 11 bases spanning the gap. This CDR3 region has 15 residues. A note on this clone: As yet, its antigen is unknown.

The sequences come from PBMCs, collected at disease progression, from a patient treated with ibrutinib. The clonotype originates from a human donor with chronic lymphocytic leukemia. This rearrangement joins TRBV11-1 to TRBJ2-1; a weak D match, TRBD1 (6 bases). The CDR3 loop is CASSLYQGLYNEQFF. DNA of the CDR3: TGTGCCAGCAGCTTATACCAGGGGCTCTACAATGAGCAGTTCTTC.